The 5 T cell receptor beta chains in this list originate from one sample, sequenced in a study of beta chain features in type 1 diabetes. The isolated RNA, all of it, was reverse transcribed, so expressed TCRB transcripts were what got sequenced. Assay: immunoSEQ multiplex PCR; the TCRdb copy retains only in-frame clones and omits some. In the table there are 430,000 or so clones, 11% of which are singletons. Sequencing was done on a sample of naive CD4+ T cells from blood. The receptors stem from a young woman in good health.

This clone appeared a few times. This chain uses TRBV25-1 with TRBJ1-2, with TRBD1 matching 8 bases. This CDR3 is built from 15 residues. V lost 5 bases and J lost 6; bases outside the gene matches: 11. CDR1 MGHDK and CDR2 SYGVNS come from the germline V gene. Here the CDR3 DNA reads TGTGCCAGCAGTTCACTGGACAGGGAGGTAGATGGCTACACCTTC. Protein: CASSSLDREVDGYTF.

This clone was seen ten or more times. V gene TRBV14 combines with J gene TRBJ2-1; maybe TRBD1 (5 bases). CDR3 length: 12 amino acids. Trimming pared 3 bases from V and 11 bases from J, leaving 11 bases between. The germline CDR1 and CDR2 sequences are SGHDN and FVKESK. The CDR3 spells CASSQGWTQQFF. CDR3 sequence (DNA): TGTGCCAGCAGCCAGGGATGGACACAGCAGTTCTTC.

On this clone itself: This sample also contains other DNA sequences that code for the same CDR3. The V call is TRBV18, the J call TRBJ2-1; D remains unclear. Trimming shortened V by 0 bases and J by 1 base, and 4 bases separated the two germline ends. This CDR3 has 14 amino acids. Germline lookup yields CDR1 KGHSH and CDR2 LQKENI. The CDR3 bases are TGTGCCAGCTCACCACCGGGGTCCTACAATGAGCAGTTCTTC. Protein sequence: CASSPPGSYNEQFF.

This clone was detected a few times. The CDR3 loop reads CASSVDPNLGGVGTAFF. CDR3 DNA sequence: TGTGCCAGCAGCGTAGATCCGAACCTCGGGGGAGTTGGTACGGCTTTCTTT. The chain has TRBV9 and TRBJ1-1, with D possibly TRBD1 on 5 matching bases. Looked up from germline, CDR1 is SGDLS and CDR2 is YYNGEE. CDR3 length: 17 amino acids. Deletions cut 0 bases from V and 11 bases from J, with 26 bases between.

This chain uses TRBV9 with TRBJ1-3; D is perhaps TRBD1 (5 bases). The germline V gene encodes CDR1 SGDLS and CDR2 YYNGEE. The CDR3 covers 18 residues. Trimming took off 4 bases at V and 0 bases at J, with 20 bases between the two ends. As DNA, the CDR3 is TGTGCCAGCAGCCCAACGCCCCACGGGGGGGACTCTGGAAACACCATATATTTT. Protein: CASSPTPHGGDSGNTIYF.